Listed below are T cell receptor beta chains from one sample, sequenced in a study of blood T cell repertoires in COVID-19. Libraries were prepared by immunoSEQ multiplex PCR; TCRdb keeps only in-frame clonotypes and omits some of them. In the table there are tens of thousands of clones, roughly 87% of which are singletons. The sample taken for sequencing was peripheral blood. All receptors come from a man between 60 and 75 years old with acute or convalescent COVID-19. CDR3s include the opening cysteine and the closing phenylalanine or tryptophan. A D gene is named only where the DNA matches it firmly. Clone size, where shown, is once, few, many, or a class for clones that have expanded.

- TRBJ1-1 TRBV25-1 TRBD1 TGTGCCAGCAGTCTTCAGGGGGCGAACACTGAAGCTTTCTTT CASSLQGANTEAFF
- TRBJ2-7 TRBV10-3 TRBD2 TGTGCCGTTAGCGGGGGGCCCCCAGGCGAGCAGTACTTC CAVSGGPPGEQYF
- TRBJ2-7 TRBV6-5 - TGTGCCAGCACCCCGCTCCAGGGTTACGAGCAGTACTTC CASTPLQGYEQYF
- TRBJ2-1 TRBV7-6 - TGTGCCAGCAGCTTACGTGACAGCACTTTCTCCTACAATGAGCAGTTCTTC CASSLRDSTFSYNEQFF
- TRBJ2-1 TRBV19 - TGTGCCAGTAGCCCCGGAGGGGGGGGGCAGTTCTTC CASSPGGGGQFF
- TRBJ1-4 TRBV23-1 TRBD1 TGCGCCAGCAGAACTACAAGGGACAGGACTAATGAAAAACTGTTTTTT CASRTTRDRTNEKLFF
- TRBJ2-1 TRBV4-2 - TGTGCCAGCAGCCAAGATGGGCACTCCTACAATGAGCAGTTCTTC CASSQDGHSYNEQFF
- TRBJ2-5 TRBV5-6 TRBD2 TGTGCCAGCAGCGCCCCTAGGGCGGGGGGGCCTCTAAGGGAGACCCAGTACTTC CASSAPRAGGPLRETQYF
- TRBJ1-1 TRBV2 - TGTGCCAGCAATAAGGCGGGTGGGACTGAAGCTTTCTTT CASNKAGGTEAFF
- TRBJ2-2 TRBV7-9 - TGTGCCAGCAGCTTCCCCGGTCGGGCCGGGGAGCTGTTTTTT CASSFPGRAGELFF
- TRBJ2-2 TRBV5-6 - TGTGCCAGCAGCTTGGGCCCAGCGGTGAACACCGGGGAGCTGTTTTTT CASSLGPAVNTGELFF
- TRBJ2-3 TRBV3-1/TRBV3-2 TRBD2 TGTGCCAGCAGCCGTACGGGCGGGGGGGCTACAGATACGCAGTATTTT CASSRTGGGATDTQYF
once TRBJ2-2 TRBV6-2/TRBV6-3 TRBD1 TGTGCCAGCAGTCGCAACCCAGGGGGCCACACCGGGGAGCTGTTTTTT CASSRNPGGHTGELFF
- TRBJ1-1 TRBV11-2 - TGTGCCAGCAGCCAAATAATCGAGACGGGTACTGAAGCTTTCTTT CASSQIIETGTEAFF
- TRBJ2-7 TRBV10-2 TRBD1 TGCGCCAGCAGTGCGGTTGACAGGGGGTTGTACGAGCAGTACTTC CASSAVDRGLYEQYF
- TRBJ2-1 TRBV7-2 - TGTGCCAGCAGCTGGAGCAGGGATGAGCAGTTCTTC CASSWSRDEQFF
- TRBJ2-2 TRBV7-2 - TGTGCCACCCCGATGGACTTAGAGGTTGTGGGGTTGGCCGGGGAGCTGTTTTTT CATPMDLEVVGLAGELFF
- TRBJ1-2 TRBV4-3 TRBD1 TGCGCCAGCAGCGCCGGGACAGGTCCCTATGGCTACACCTTC CASSAGTGPYGYTF
once TRBJ2-5 TRBV5-4 TRBD1 TGTGCCAGCAGCTCCCCAGGGGGAATGGAGACCCAGTACTTC CASSSPGGMETQYF
- TRBJ2-3 TRBV9 - TGTGCCAGCAGCGTAGCTTCAGTGGATACGCAGTATTTT CASSVASVDTQYF
- TRBJ1-3 TRBV9 - TGTGCCAGCAGCATTTCGGGACAACCTGGAAACACCATATATTTT CASSISGQPGNTIYF
- TRBJ2-7 TRBV9 TRBD1 TGTGCCAGCAGCGTAGGGGACAGGGTGCGTGAGCAGTACTTC CASSVGDRVREQYF
- TRBJ2-2 TRBV18 TRBD2 TGTGCCAGCTCACCGGGACTAGCGGGGGGCTCAACCGGGGAGCTGTTTTTT CASSPGLAGGSTGELFF
- TRBJ1-5 TRBV19 TRBD1 TGTGCCAGTACAGACAGGGGGATTCAGCCCCAGCATTTT CASTDRGIQPQHF
few TRBJ2-1 TRBV3-1/TRBV3-2 TRBD2 TGTGCCAGCAGCCAAGGGCCCGGGAGGACTAGCGGGGGCAGGGATGAGCAGTTCTTC CASSQGPGRTSGGRDEQFF
once TRBJ2-7 TRBV6-2/TRBV6-3 TRBD1 TGTGCCAGCAGTTTTGAACCAGGACAGGCCCCTCGGTACTTC CASSFEPGQAPRYF
- TRBJ2-7 TRBV5-6 TRBD1 TGTGCCAGCAGCTCGGACAGGAACGAGCAGTACTTC CASSSDRNEQYF
- TRBJ1-4 TRBV19 TRBD1 TGTGCCAGTAGTACGGACAGGGGGCGCGGTGAAAAACTGTTTTTT CASSTDRGRGEKLFF
once TRBJ1-4 TRBV5-4 TRBD1 TGTGCCAGCAGCTACGGGACAGATAATGAAAAACTGTTTTTT CASSYGTDNEKLFF
- TRBJ2-7 TRBV6-5 - TGTGCCAGCAGTTCCCCCGCCTCGACAGGACGATACGAGCAGTACTTC CASSSPASTGRYEQYF
- TRBJ2-1 TRBV5-4 TRBD1 TGTGCCAGCAGCTTGCGACAGGGGAACCAGGTTGAGCAGTTCTTC CASSLRQGNQVEQFF
- TRBJ1-2 TRBV7-2 - TGTGCCAGCAGCTTACGGGAAGGTGGCTACACCTTC CASSLREGGYTF
- TRBJ2-6 TRBV6-5 TRBD1 TGTGCCAGCAGTTGGGGACAGGGGGGTGGGGCCAACGTCCTGACTTTC CASSWGQGGGANVLTF
- TRBJ1-1 TRBV19 - TGTGCCAGTAGTAGGGCGGGTAGTGAAGCTTTCTTT CASSRAGSEAFF
- TRBJ1-4 TRBV27 - TGTGCCAGCAGTCCTGGGAGGGACTGGGTAAATGAAAAACTGTTTTTT CASSPGRDWVNEKLFF
- TRBJ1-1 TRBV27 - TGTGCCAGCAGTTCCAGGGTTGGGTACACTGAAGCTTTCTTT CASSSRVGYTEAFF
- TRBJ1-5 TRBV4-2 - TGTGCCAGCAGCCAAGAGGCCAGGGTGAATCAGCCCCAGCATTTT CASSQEARVNQPQHF
- TRBJ1-6 TRBV4-3 - TGCGCCAGCAGCCAAAAAGCGGGCAGCGATAATTCACCCCTCCACTTT CASSQKAGSDNSPLHF
- TRBJ1-2 TRBV10-2 - TGCGCCAGCAGTGAGTCGTCAGCTAACTATGGCTACACCTTC CASSESSANYGYTF
- TRBJ1-2 TRBV3-1/TRBV3-2 TRBD1 TGTGCCAGCAGCTGGGGACAGGGAAGAAACTATGGCTACACCTTC CASSWGQGRNYGYTF